Below are 10 T cell receptor beta chains sequenced from a single sample in a study of technical replicates of blood from a few donors. Assay: immunoSEQ multiplex PCR; the TCRdb copy retains only in-frame clones and omits some. The profile shows 70,000 to 85,000 clones, 92% of them singletons. Sequenced sample: T cells isolated from PBMCs. The receptors were gathered from a human donor in good health.

The chain carries TRBV4-2 and TRBJ2-7, with TRBD2 identical over 7 bases. Trimming at V came to 1 base and at J to 3 bases, leaving 6 bases not matched to a gene. The CDR3 totals 15 residues. Looked up from germline, CDR1 is LGHNA and CDR2 is YNFKEQ. The CDR3 is CASSQGLAGVYEQYF. The CDR3 nucleotides are TGTGCCAGCAGCCAAGGACTAGCAGGAGTCTACGAGCAGTACTTC.

The chain links TRBV7-9 to TRBJ1-2; no clear D gene. V was shortened by 5 bases and J by 4 bases, with 11 bases between the two germline ends. The CDR3 contains 13 residues. Germline V lookup: CDR1 SEHNR, CDR2 FQNEAQ (reference sequence). CDR3 nucleotide sequence: TGTGCCAGCAGCCTTAGCGAATTCTATGGCTACACCTTC. Its translation: CASSLSEFYGYTF.

Only one count was recorded for this clone. The chain uses TRBV19 and TRBJ2-1; TRBD1 matches 7 bases. Germline trimming cut 6 bases from V and 4 bases from J; bases unmatched to any gene: 9. The CDR3 is made up of 15 amino acids. Germline V lookup: CDR1 LNHDA, CDR2 SQIVND (reference sequence). The CDR3 here is CASSPDRAPYNEQFF. CDR3 nucleotides: TGTGCCAGTAGCCCAGACAGGGCCCCATACAATGAGCAGTTCTTC.

This clone occurred a few times. The chain combines TRBV18 with TRBJ1-2, with 7 bases identical to TRBD1. This CDR3 is 17 amino acids long. Trimming removed 3 bases from V and 2 bases from J; junction bases left unmatched: 12. Germline CDR1 KGHSH, CDR2 LQKENI. CDR3 sequence (DNA): TGTGCCAGCTCACCCAGGACAGGCGAGCAACTAAACTATGGCTACACCTTC. Translated, it gives CASSPRTGEQLNYGYTF.

The genes are TRBV2 and TRBJ2-7, with 15 bases fitting TRBD2. Germline trimming cut 6 bases from V and 11 bases from J; bases unmatched to any gene: 8. Germline V gene data show CDR1 as SNHLY and CDR2 as FYNNEI. This CDR3 is built from 14 residues. Written as DNA, the CDR3 is TGTGCCAGCAGAGAGGGACTAGCGGGAGGTATTGAGTACTTC. Translated: CASREGLAGGIEYF.

The chain couples TRBV6-1 to TRBJ1-2; 9 bases are shared with TRBD1. This CDR3 is built from 16 residues. V gave up 2 bases and J gave up 4 bases; unmatched junction bases: 8. CDR1 and CDR2 from the germline V gene are MNHNS and SASEGT. The CDR3 nucleotides read TGTGCCAGCAGTGAAAGGCGGACAGGGGATATCTATGGCTACACCTTC. It yields the protein CASSERRTGDIYGYTF.

This clone has only one observation. The chain couples TRBV2 to TRBJ1-2; D is possibly TRBD1 (6 bases). Between the trimmed V and J ends, which lost 7 bases and 4 bases, there was a span of 19 bases. This CDR3 has 15 amino acids. Per germline, CDR1 SNHLY and CDR2 FYNNEI. In nucleotides, the CDR3 is TGTGCCAGCAACAAAGAGGGGGGGGCGGGCTATGGCTACACCTTC. Its translation is CASNKEGGAGYGYTF.

CDR3 sequence: CASSHTGENYGYTF. The CDR3 coding sequence is TGTGCCAGCAGCCATACAGGAGAAAACTATGGCTACACCTTC. The rearrangement links TRBV7-9 to TRBJ1-2; the D gene is possibly TRBD1 (5 bases). CDR1 is SEHNR and CDR2 is FQNEAQ in the germline V gene (reference sequence). CDR3 length: 14 amino acids. V gave up 5 bases and J gave up 2 bases, with 12 bases separating them.

The chain links TRBV5-6 to TRBJ2-7, with 7 bases identical to TRBD2. V dropped 4 bases and J dropped 0; count of bases not matched to a gene: 7. Germline CDR1 is SGHDT and CDR2 is YYEEEE. The CDR3 is made up of 15 amino acids. CDR3 amino acids: CASSRAGGSSYEQYF. In DNA, the CDR3 is TGTGCCAGCAGCCGGGCCGGGGGGTCCTCCTACGAGCAGTACTTC.

V usage is TRBV2 and J usage is TRBJ1-1; no firm D call. The CDR3 is 11 amino acids. The germline gives CDR1 SNHLY, CDR2 FYNNEI. Trimming took off 4 bases at V and 5 bases at J, with 5 bases between the two ends. CDR3 in amino acids: CASSVLTEAFF. The CDR3 bases are TGTGCCAGCAGTGTACTTACTGAAGCTTTCTTT.